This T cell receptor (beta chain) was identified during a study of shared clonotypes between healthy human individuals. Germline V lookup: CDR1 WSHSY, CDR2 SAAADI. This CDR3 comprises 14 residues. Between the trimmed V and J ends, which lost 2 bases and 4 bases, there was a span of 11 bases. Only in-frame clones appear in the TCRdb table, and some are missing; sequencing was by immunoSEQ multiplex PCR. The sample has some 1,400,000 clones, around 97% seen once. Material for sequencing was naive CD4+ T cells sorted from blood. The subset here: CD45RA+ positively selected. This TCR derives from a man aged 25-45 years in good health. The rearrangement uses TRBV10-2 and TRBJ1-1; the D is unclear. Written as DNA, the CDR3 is TGCGCCAGCAGTGAGATCTTTAGTGGCACTGAAGCTTTCTTT. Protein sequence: CASSEIFSGTEAFF.